The next 5 T cell receptor beta chains were all read from a single sample in a study of Ad26.COV2.S vaccination and SARS-CoV-2 variants. Treatment meaning: 19 received Ad26.COV2.S at low or high dose, single or two shots; several received placebo; per-sample allocation not given. Material that was analyzed had been drawn on day 63 after the first vaccine or placebo injection. Profiling relied on immunoSEQ multiplex PCR, and the TCRdb table lists in-frame clones only, not all of them. Of hundreds of thousands of clones listed, about nine tenths are singletons. The material was peripheral blood, obtained in a trial of Ad26.COV2.S vaccine versus placebo. These receptors came from a person between 18 and 60 years old who received the Ad26.COV2.S COVID-19 vaccine or a placebo.

The chain joins TRBV4-1 to TRBJ2-3; D gene ambiguous. The ends were cut back, 6 bases at V and 0 bases at J, with 10 bases in the middle. This CDR3 contains 14 residues. CDR1 and CDR2 (germline): MGHRA, YSYEKL. The CDR3 DNA follows: TGCGCCAGCAGTATCAGTGCTAGCACAGATACGCAGTATTTT. Protein: CASSISASTDTQYF.

The rearrangement links TRBV10-3 to TRBJ1-1, with D possibly matching TRBD1 (6 bases). CDR1 and CDR2 (germline): ENHRY, SYGVKD. Trimming cost V 8 bases and J 1 base, with 14 bases left between them. The CDR3 spans 14 residues. Written as DNA, the CDR3 is TGTGCCATCTCCCCGGGACACAGGAACACTGAAGCTTTCTTT. Protein product: CAISPGHRNTEAFF.

The chain uses TRBV18 and TRBJ2-3, with TRBD1 matching 9 bases. After removal of 6 bases from V and 1 base from J, the junction contained 8 bases not matched to a gene. The CDR3 is 16 amino acids. Germline V CDR1 and CDR2: KGHSH, LQKENI. The CDR3 nucleotides read TGTGCCAGCTCCCCCCGACAGGGGGGGGGCACAGATACGCAGTATTTT. Translated: CASSPRQGGGTDTQYF.

Comments on this clone: Other DNA sequences within the sample encode an identical CDR3. V is TRBV30 and J is TRBJ2-5; TRBD1 might be the D (5 bases). The V end lost 0 bases, the J end lost 4 bases, and 9 bases lay between the germline ends. The CDR3 runs to 13 residues. Germline-derived CDR1 and CDR2 are GTSNPN and SVGIG (reference sequence). CDR3 loop: CAWSVRGAETQYF. CDR3 nucleotides: TGTGCCTGGAGTGTAAGGGGCGCAGAGACCCAGTACTTC. Supplemented by reference TRBV30 and TRBJ2-5, the full variable domain reads SQTIHQWPATLVQPVGSPLSLECTVEGTSNPNLYWYRQAAGRGLQLLFYSVGIGQISSEVPQNLSASRPQDRQFILSSKKLLLSDSGFYLCAWSVRGAETQYFGPGTRLLVL.

In its sample, this clone was seen once. The rearrangement joins TRBV7-2 to TRBJ1-6; 7 bases are shared with TRBD1. Germline V gene lookup returns CDR1 SGHTA and CDR2 FQGNSA. The trim removed 0 bases at V and 4 bases at J, leaving 0 bases unmatched. The CDR3 has 15 residues. CDR3 sequence: CASSLATGYNSPLHF. CDR3 DNA: TGTGCCAGCAGCTTAGCGACAGGGTATAATTCACCCCTCCACTTT.